The sequence of this T cell receptor beta chain was determined in a study of cytomegalovirus exposure and HLA in healthy donors. This clone was found a few times. Its antigen is not identified. Here immunoSEQ multiplex PCR was the method, and the copy in TCRdb shows in-frame clones only, minus some. The top ten hold over 13% of the sample, which has about 220,000 clones, around four fifths seen once. Trimming took 4 bases from V and 7 from J, leaving 16 bases between them. Germline V gene sequence: CDR1 SGHAT, CDR2 FQNNGV. The CDR3 totals 14 residues. General observations from the study: Among the CMV-associated chains, a few were confirmed in vitro as specific for CMV antigens.

Sequencing was done on a sample of PBMCs. The sequence was collected from a woman under 40 in good health and CMV-seropositive. V is TRBV11-2 and J is TRBJ1-2, with D maybe TRBD1 (5 bases). In DNA form, the CDR3 reads TGTGCCAGCAGCTCTAATCGGGGGATGGGTGGCTACACCTTC. Translated: CASSSNRGMGGYTF.